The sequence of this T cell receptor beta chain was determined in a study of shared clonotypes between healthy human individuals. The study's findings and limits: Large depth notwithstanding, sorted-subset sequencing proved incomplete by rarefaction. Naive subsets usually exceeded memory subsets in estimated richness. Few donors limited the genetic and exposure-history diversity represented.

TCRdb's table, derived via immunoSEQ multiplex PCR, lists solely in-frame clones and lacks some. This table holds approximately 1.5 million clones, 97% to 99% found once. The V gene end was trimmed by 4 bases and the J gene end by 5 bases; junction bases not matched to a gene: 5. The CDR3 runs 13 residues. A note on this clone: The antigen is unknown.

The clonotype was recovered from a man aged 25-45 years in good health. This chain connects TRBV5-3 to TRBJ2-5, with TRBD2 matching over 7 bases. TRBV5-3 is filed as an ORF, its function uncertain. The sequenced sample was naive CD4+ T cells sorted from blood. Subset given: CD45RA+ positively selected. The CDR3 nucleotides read TGTGCCAGAAGCGTGTCTAGCGGTGAGACCCAGTACTTC. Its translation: CARSVSSGETQYF.